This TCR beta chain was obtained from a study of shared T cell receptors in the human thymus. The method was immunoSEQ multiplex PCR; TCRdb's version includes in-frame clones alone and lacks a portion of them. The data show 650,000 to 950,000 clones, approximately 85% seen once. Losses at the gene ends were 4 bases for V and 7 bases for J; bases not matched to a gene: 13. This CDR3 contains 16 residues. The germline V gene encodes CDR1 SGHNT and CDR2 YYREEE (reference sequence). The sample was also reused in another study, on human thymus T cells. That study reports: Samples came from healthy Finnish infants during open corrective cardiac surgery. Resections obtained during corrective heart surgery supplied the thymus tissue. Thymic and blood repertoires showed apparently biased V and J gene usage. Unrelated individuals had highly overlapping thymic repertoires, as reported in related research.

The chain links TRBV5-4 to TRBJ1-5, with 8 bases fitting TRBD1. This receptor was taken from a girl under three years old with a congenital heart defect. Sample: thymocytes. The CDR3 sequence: CASSAQPGGSGQPQHF. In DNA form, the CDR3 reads TGTGCCAGCAGCGCGCAGCCAGGGGGCTCGGGGCAGCCCCAGCATTTT.